The clone carrying this T cell receptor beta chain was picked up a small number of times. The target antigen is unknown. This entry comes from a study of cytomegalovirus exposure and HLA in healthy donors. Study background: In a previous analysis, 100 million to 140 million unique TCR beta sequences were found from 150 million to 200 million T cells.

Notes on the study in general: Most likely, a cluster of highly shared sequence variants arose as a sequencing artifact.

This CDR3 is 14 amino acids long. The ends were cut back, 4 bases at V and 0 bases at J, with 10 bases in the middle. Looked up from germline, CDR1 is GTSNPN and CDR2 is SVGIG (reference sequence). The primer mix had 60 Vbeta and 13 Jbeta primers. TCRdb's copy holds only in-frame clones and misses some; the assay was immunoSEQ multiplex PCR. This sample has 100,000 to 150,000 clones, with under 20% found just once. The chain combines TRBV30 with TRBJ2-1, with D possibly being TRBD1 (5 bases). The sequence came from a female donor in good health and CMV-seropositive. Sequenced material: PBMCs. In DNA, the CDR3 is TGTGCCTGGACAAGGGGATACTCCTACAATGAGCAGTTCTTC. This encodes CAWTRGYSYNEQFF. The entire variable domain, with the rest obtained from reference TRBV30 and TRBJ2-1, is as follows: SQTIHQWPATLVQPVGSPLSLECTVEGTSNPNLYWYRQAAGRGLQLLFYSVGIGQISSEVPQNLSASRPQDRQFILSSKKLLLSDSGFYLCAWTRGYSYNEQFFGPGTRLTVL.